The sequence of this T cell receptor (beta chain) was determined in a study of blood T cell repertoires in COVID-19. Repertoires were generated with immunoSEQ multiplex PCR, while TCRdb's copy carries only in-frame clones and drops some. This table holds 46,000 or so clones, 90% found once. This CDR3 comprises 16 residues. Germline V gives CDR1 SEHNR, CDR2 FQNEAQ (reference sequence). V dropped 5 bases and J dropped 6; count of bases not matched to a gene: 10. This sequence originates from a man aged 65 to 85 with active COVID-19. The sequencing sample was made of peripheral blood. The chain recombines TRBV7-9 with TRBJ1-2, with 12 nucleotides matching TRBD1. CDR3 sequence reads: CASSKHYGTGGDGYTF. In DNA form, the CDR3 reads TGTGCCAGCAGCAAGCACTACGGGACAGGGGGCGATGGCTACACCTTC.